These 21 T cell receptor beta chains were all obtained from the same sample, sequenced in a study of vaccination effects on CD4 cells after COVID-19. Assay: immunoSEQ multiplex PCR; the TCRdb copy retains only in-frame clones and omits some. The sample gives just under 65,000 clones, 60% to 80% of which show up once; about 4% is in the top ten. Which antigens these TCRs recognize remains unknown. Before any sequencing was done, the ViraFEST assay used viral peptide pools to expand antigen-specific CD4+ T cells. The culture ran for 10 days, and then CD4+ T cells were isolated. Vaccinated participants had no history of SARS-CoV-2 infection and tested negative for nucleocapsid antibodies. This sample comprised CD4+ T cells from PBMCs cultured with HCoV-OC43 spike peptides, obtained before COVID-19 vaccination. Subset denoted: HCoV-OC43 spike overlapping peptide pool stimulation. These receptors all stem from a human donor who received a COVID-19 vaccine.

The chain carries TRBV28 and TRBJ1-3; weak D call: TRBD1 (6 bases). V shed 3 bases and J shed 3 bases, with 12 bases lying between them. The CDR3 runs to 15 residues. Germline lookup yields CDR1 MDHEN and CDR2 SYDVKM. The DNA of the CDR3 is TGTGCCAGCAGTTTCGGGGGGGGGCTTGGAAACACCATATATTTT. The encoded protein is CASSFGGGLGNTIYF.

The chain is built from TRBV6-5 and TRBJ1-5; D call uncertain. The germline V gene has CDR1 MNHEY and CDR2 SVGAGI. The CDR3 runs 15 residues. V lost 6 bases to trimming and J lost 1 base, with 13 bases between them. CDR3 protein: CASRSTSGSNQPQHF. CDR3 nucleotides: TGTGCCAGCAGATCAACAAGTGGGAGCAATCAGCCCCAGCATTTT.

V is TRBV9 and J is TRBJ2-1; D is tentatively TRBD1 or TRBD2 (5 bases each). Between the trimmed V and J ends, which lost 0 bases and 0 bases, there was a span of 7 bases. This CDR3 is 15 amino acids long. The germline gives CDR1 SGDLS, CDR2 YYNGEE. In DNA form, the CDR3 reads TGTGCCAGCAGCGTAGCCGGGACCTCCTACAATGAGCAGTTCTTC. This translates into CASSVAGTSYNEQFF.

The genes are TRBV9 and TRBJ2-5, with a weak D call TRBD2 (7 bases). The ends were cut back, 3 bases at V and 5 bases at J, with 14 bases in the middle. Germline V gives CDR1 SGDLS, CDR2 YYNGEE. The CDR3 loop spans 14 amino acids. Here the CDR3 DNA reads TGTGCCAGCAGCGCGACTAGCCAGGGGGAGACCCAGTACTTC. Translation gives CASSATSQGETQYF.

The V and J genes are TRBV20-1 and TRBJ2-1, with 7 bases identical to TRBD1. The ends lost 1 base at V and 9 bases at J; junction bases unmatched: 0. CDR1 is DFQATT and CDR2 is SNEGSKA in the germline V gene (reference sequence). The CDR3 sequence is 11 residues long. CDR3 amino acids: CSARGDSEQFF. CDR3 sequence (DNA): TGCAGTGCTAGAGGGGACAGTGAGCAGTTCTTC.

The chain uses TRBV24-1 and TRBJ2-7; no reliable D call. CDR1 KGHDR and CDR2 SFDVKD come from the germline V gene. This CDR3 is 19 amino acids long. Trimming left V 3 bases short and J 0 bases short, with 23 bases between. The DNA of the CDR3 is TGTGCCACCAGTGATCCCGACTCAAACCACTGGGCCTCCTCCTACGAGCAGTACGTC. Translation: CATSDPDSNHWASSYEQYV.

The rearrangement joins TRBV7-3 to TRBJ2-3; TRBD1 matches at 9 bases. The junction had 14 bases not matched to a gene; V was cut back by 1 base and J by 0 bases. The CDR3 runs to 20 residues. Per the germline V gene, CDR1 is SGHTA and CDR2 is FQGTGA. The CDR3 nucleotides read TGTGCCAGCAGCTTAAGCCGCACCGGGACAGGGCTCACTAGCACAGATACGCAGTATTTT. Its protein product is CASSLSRTGTGLTSTDTQYF.

The rearrangement links TRBV3-1 (or the pseudogene TRBV3-2) to TRBJ2-5; unclear D gene. Germline CDR1 is LGHDT and CDR2 is YNNKEL (reference sequence). The CDR3 has 15 residues. V was clipped by 4 bases and J by 4 bases, with 16 bases between them. CDR3 coding DNA: TGTGCCAGCAGCCCGAGCTCACCTCGCAGAGAGACCCAGTACTTC. Protein: CASSPSSPRRETQYF.

The chain links TRBV18 to TRBJ2-5, with D possibly TRBD1 on 5 matching bases. V was clipped by 5 bases and J by 4 bases, with 14 bases between them. The germline CDR1 and CDR2 sequences are KGHSH and LQKENI. The CDR3 is made up of 14 amino acids. CDR3 coding DNA: TGTGCCAGCTCATATGGGGCCACCCGAGAGACCCAGTACTTC. Translated: CASSYGATRETQYF.

This clone has a single count. The chain links TRBV13 to TRBJ2-7; D is undetermined. The germline V gene has CDR1 PRHDT and CDR2 FYEKMQ (reference sequence). CDR3 length: 10 amino acids. V was cut by 1 base and J by 5 bases, with 0 bases left in between. The CDR3 sequence is CASSLDEQYV. CDR3 DNA sequence: TGTGCCAGCAGCTTAGACGAGCAGTACGTC.

The table lists this clone with a count of one. The V and J genes are TRBV19 and TRBJ1-4; no firm D call. Germline values: CDR1 LNHDA, CDR2 SQIVND (reference sequence). Trimming removed 2 bases at V and 0 bases at J, with 13 bases between. CDR3 size: 17 residues. The CDR3 region is CASSILTLIATNEKLFF. CDR3 in DNA: TGTGCCAGTAGTATATTAACTTTGATAGCAACTAATGAAAAACTGTTTTTT.

There are a few counts of this clone. The chain links TRBV5-1 to TRBJ2-1; D is undetermined. Germline loops: CDR1 SGHRS, CDR2 YFSETQ. This CDR3 is 15 amino acids long. Trimming stripped 0 bases from V and 4 bases from J, with 11 bases between. The CDR3 DNA follows: TGCGCCAGCAGCTTGGAGGTATTCAGATACAATGAGCAGTTCTTC. It is translated as CASSLEVFRYNEQFF.

This chain joins TRBV24-1 and TRBJ2-2; D not resolved. CDR3 length equals 16 residues. The germline V gene has CDR1 KGHDR and CDR2 SFDVKD. The ends were cut back, 3 bases at V and 5 bases at J, with 15 bases in the middle. CDR3: CATSDAGTLRTGELFF. The CDR3 DNA sequence: TGTGCCACCAGTGATGCCGGTACCCTACGGACCGGGGAGCTGTTTTTT.

Only one count was recorded for this clone. The V call is TRBV2, the J call TRBJ2-3; D is undetermined. The germline gives CDR1 SNHLY, CDR2 FYNNEI. V was cut by 2 bases and J by 6 bases, with 18 bases left in between. The CDR3 covers 16 residues. The CDR3 reads CASSEIRAQTRDTQYF. The CDR3 coding sequence is TGTGCCAGCAGTGAAATCCGGGCCCAAACGAGGGATACGCAGTATTTT.

This clone was counted a few times. V usage is TRBV5-5 and J usage is TRBJ1-2, with D hard to call. CDR3 length: 15 residues. The V and J ends lost 4 bases and 2 bases respectively, with 15 bases between them. Germline V gene lookup returns CDR1 SGHKS and CDR2 YYEKEE (reference sequence). The CDR3 spells CASSLGQTGNYGYTF. As DNA, the CDR3 is TGTGCCAGCAGCCTAGGGCAGACGGGAAACTATGGCTACACCTTC.

This clone was detected only a few times. The chain uses TRBV7-8 and TRBJ2-7, with TRBD1 matching 9 bases. Germline CDR1 reads SGHVS; CDR2 reads FQNEAQ. Trimming took 2 bases from V and 6 from J; bases not matched to a gene: 5. This CDR3 comprises 14 residues. CDR3 region: CASSLRDRVGEQYV. The CDR3 DNA reads TGTGCCAGCAGCTTACGGGACAGGGTGGGCGAGCAGTACGTC.

The chain is built from TRBV18 and TRBJ2-3; D possibly uses TRBD1 or TRBD2 (5 bases each). The length of the CDR3 is 15 residues. Between the trimmed V and J ends, which lost 3 bases and 2 bases, there was a span of 12 bases. Germline V lookup: CDR1 KGHSH, CDR2 LQKENI. CDR3: CASSPGPHITDTQYF. The CDR3 DNA sequence: TGTGCCAGCTCACCGGGACCACATATCACAGATACGCAGTATTTT.

The chain is built from TRBV7-8 and TRBJ2-7; perhaps D is TRBD1 or TRBD2 (6 bases each). The germline V gene has CDR1 SGHVS and CDR2 FQNEAQ. The CDR3 totals 19 residues. With 2 bases removed from V and 3 bases from J, the gap between germline ends came to 26 bases. CDR3 sequence reads: CASSLHSVFKWGAVYEQYV. DNA for the CDR3: TGTGCCAGCAGCTTACATTCCGTCTTTAAATGGGGGGCGGTCTACGAGCAGTACGTC.

This clone came up once. The CDR3 reads CASNTLLNTEAFF. The CDR3 bases are TGCGCCAGCAACACATTACTGAACACTGAAGCTTTCTTT. The chain is built from TRBV10-1 and TRBJ1-1; D unclear. This CDR3 has 13 residues. Germline V gene data show CDR1 as WNHNN and CDR2 as SYGVQD (reference sequence). Between the trimmed V and J ends, which lost 7 bases and 0 bases, there was a span of 9 bases.

This chain uses TRBV3-1 (or the pseudogene TRBV3-2) with TRBJ2-3, with 8 bases aligning to TRBD2. This CDR3 is built from 13 residues. Germline trimming cut 9 bases from V and 6 bases from J; bases unmatched to any gene: 8. Germline CDR1 is LGHDT and CDR2 is YNNKEL (reference sequence). DNA for the CDR3: TGTGCCAGTACGGGGGGGCATTGGGATACGCAGTATTTT. Amino acids: CASTGGHWDTQYF.

The sample holds a few counts of this clone. The gene calls are TRBV6-1 and TRBJ2-7, with D perhaps being TRBD1 or TRBD2 (5 bases each). Trimming shortened V by 0 bases and J by 2 bases, and 11 bases separated the two germline ends. This CDR3 has 15 amino acids. Germline loops: CDR1 MNHNS, CDR2 SASEGT. The CDR3 is CASSEAFGTAYEQYV. The CDR3, as DNA: TGTGCCAGCAGTGAAGCTTTCGGGACCGCCTACGAGCAGTACGTC.